This TCR beta chain was captured by sequencing in a study of T cell responses to AZD1222 COVID-19 vaccine. As concerns this clone: The antigen remains undetermined.

General study results and limits: Breadth and depth of Spike-specific TCRs rose after two AZD1222 doses.

Here immunoSEQ multiplex PCR was the method, and the copy in TCRdb shows in-frame clones only, minus some. The sample has approximately 150,000 clones, 80% to 95% seen once. Source: peripheral blood, taken on day 0 of AZD1222 vaccination. The source of this sequence is an adult in good health.

CDR3 amino acids: CASSKTAGGSQHF. CDR3 sequence (DNA): TGTGCCAGCAGCAAAACGGCCGGTGGTTCCCAGCATTTT. The gene calls are TRBV21-1 and TRBJ1-5. TRBV21-1 is a pseudogene. CDR3 length: 13 residues.